These T cell receptor beta chains were read from a single sample in a study of T-cell reconstitution after alpha-beta-depleted transplantation in children. TCRdb passed the PCR reads through MiXCR, listing each CDR3 protein once. The sample carries around 600,000 distinct CDR3 sequences, 10% recorded once. Sequenced material: PBMCs from the stem cell graft donor, taken from the stem cell graft. The receptors come from a human donor who donated a stem cell graft to a child with acute myeloid leukemia. Both conserved end residues are part of each CDR3. A D gene is named only where the DNA matches it firmly. A row's size may be missing; if present it is once, few, many or a size class.

J,length,size,V,D,DNA,CDR3
TRBJ2-5,15,many,TRBV12-3/TRBV12-4,-,TGTGCCAGCAGTCCTTACCGGGCCGACCAAGAGACCCAGTACTTC,CASSPYRADQETQYF
TRBJ1-1,16,many,TRBV28,-,TGTGCCAGCAGTTTAACTGACAGTAAGATGAACACTGAAGCTTTCTTT,CASSLTDSKMNTEAFF
TRBJ1-1,15,-,TRBV30,-,TGTGCCTGGACCATAACCCCGGGGGGGAACACTGAAGCTTTCTTT,CAWTITPGGNTEAFF
TRBJ2-1,13,few,TRBV6-2/TRBV6-3,-,TGTGCCAGCAGTTCTGGCTGGGACCATGAGCAGTTCTTC,CASSSGWDHEQFF
TRBJ2-7,19,-,TRBV11-1,TRBD2,TGTGCCAGCAGCTCGGGGGCTAGCGGGAGGGCCGTTCTCCCTTACGAGCAGTACTTC,CASSSGASGRAVLPYEQYF
TRBJ2-6,16,-,TRBV12-3/TRBV12-4,-,TGTGCCAGCAGGTCTCTGGGGGGCTCTGGGGCCAACGTCCTGACTTTC,CASRSLGGSGANVLTF
TRBJ2-1,16,few,TRBV2,-,TGTGCCAGCGAGCCCCCGGGATTGCGTAAGGAGAATGAGCAGTTCTTC,CASEPPGLRKENEQFF
TRBJ2-7,15,few,TRBV20-1,TRBD1,TGCAGTGCTAGACCCCGGACAGGGGCGGACTACGAGCAGTACTTC,CSARPRTGADYEQYF
TRBJ2-3,16,many,TRBV28,TRBD2,TGTGCCAGCAGCCGGAGACTAGCGGGAGCCACAGATACGCAGTATTTT,CASSRRLAGATDTQYF
TRBJ2-7,14,few,TRBV7-6,TRBD2,TGTGCCAGCAGATTGCTAGCGGGCGGGAACGAGCAGTACTTC,CASRLLAGGNEQYF
TRBJ2-7,18,-,TRBV7-7,TRBD2,TGTGCTAGCAGCTTAGGAGCCTCCGTAGCGGGAGGGCCACACGAGCAGTACTTC,CASSLGASVAGGPHEQYF
TRBJ2-7,15,few,TRBV4-2,-,TGTGCCAGCAGCCAAGTCCCGGCGGACCCCCACGAGCAGTACTTC,CASSQVPADPHEQYF
TRBJ2-1,15,-,TRBV24-1,TRBD1,TGTGCCACCAGTGATTTTGGACAGGGAAGGAATGAGCAGTTCTTC,CATSDFGQGRNEQFF
TRBJ2-3,18,few,TRBV5-1,TRBD2,TGCGCCAGCAGCCCTGCTACACGACTAGCGGGGGGCACAGATACGCAGTATTTT,CASSPATRLAGGTDTQYF
TRBJ2-3,15,few,TRBV20-1,-,TGCAGTGCTAGGGCCATTTTTGGCCTCACAGATACGCAGTATTTT,CSARAIFGLTDTQYF
TRBJ2-1,15,-,TRBV28,TRBD2,TGTGCCAGCAGTGCGACTGGCGGGAGAAGTAATGAGCAGTTCTTC,CASSATGGRSNEQFF
TRBJ2-7,10,many,TRBV20-1,-,TGCAGTGCTAGGGCGGACAGCGATTACTTC,CSARADSDYF
TRBJ1-6,13,many,TRBV20-1,-,TGCAGTGCTGGCGAGGGGAGTAATTCACCCCTCCACTTT,CSAGEGSNSPLHF
TRBJ2-1,14,many,TRBV12-3/TRBV12-4,TRBD2,TGTGCCAGCAGTTTACGGCGGGAGGGAGGTGAGCAGTTCTTC,CASSLRREGGEQFF
TRBJ2-1,17,many,TRBV7-2,TRBD2,TGTGCCAGCAGCCCGACGGGACTAGCGGGATTCTCCAATGAGCAGTTCTTC,CASSPTGLAGFSNEQFF
TRBJ2-1,13,many,TRBV6-2/TRBV6-3,TRBD1,TGTGCCAGCAGCTGGACAGGGCTCAATGAGCAGTTCTTC,CASSWTGLNEQFF
TRBJ2-7,15,-,TRBV27,TRBD2,TGTGCCAGCAGAATTCTTAGCGGGAGGGCCTACGAGCAGTACTTC,CASRILSGRAYEQYF
TRBJ2-3,14,-,TRBV18,-,TGTGCCAGCTCACCCGCAACAGTCGCAGATACGCAGTATTTT,CASSPATVADTQYF
TRBJ1-1,12,many,TRBV9,-,TGTGCCAGCAGCGCGGGGTACACTGAAGCTTTCTTT,CASSAGYTEAFF
TRBJ1-2,14,few,TRBV20-1,-,TGCAGTGTTATCGCGCAGGGGCTTGAGTATGGCTACACCTTC,CSVIAQGLEYGYTF
TRBJ2-7,14,-,TRBV5-1,-,TGCGCCAGCAGCTTGGGGGCGGTTGGGCACGAGCAGTACTTC,CASSLGAVGHEQYF
TRBJ2-7,14,few,TRBV6-1,-,TGTGCCAGCAGCCCCTTTTATAAGACCTACGAGCAGTACTTC,CASSPFYKTYEQYF
TRBJ2-7,13,-,TRBV3-1,-,TGTGCCAGCCAGAGCCTAAGCTCCTACGAGCAGTACTTC,CASQSLSSYEQYF
TRBJ2-2,18,few,TRBV20-1,TRBD2,TGCAGTGCCCGAGACCCCTCCGGGACTAGCGGGGACACCGGGGAGCTGTTTTTT,CSARDPSGTSGDTGELFF
TRBJ1-1,13,-,TRBV6-6,-,TGTGCCAGCAGTCCCAGGGATTTCACTGAAGCTTTCTTT,CASSPRDFTEAFF
TRBJ2-7,15,-,TRBV3-1,-,TGTGCCAGCAGCCAAGGCACCAGAGGCTCCTACGAGCAGTACTTC,CASSQGTRGSYEQYF
TRBJ2-5,14,-,TRBV20-1,TRBD2,TGCAGTGCTAGTCCGCTAGCGGGAGGGGAGACCCAGTACTTC,CSASPLAGGETQYF
TRBJ1-2,15,-,TRBV28,TRBD1,TGTGCCAGCAGGAGGGAGGGGGCGGGCTTCTATGGCTACACCTTC,CASRREGAGFYGYTF
TRBJ2-2,15,many,TRBV5-1,-,TGCGCCAGCAGCTTCGGGACGCTAAACACCGGGGAGCTGTTTTTT,CASSFGTLNTGELFF
TRBJ2-2,20,-,TRBV6-2/TRBV6-3,TRBD2,TGTGCCAGCAGTTACTCGTCTAGCGGGATTCTTATGTCGGGCACCGGGGAGCTGTTTTTT,CASSYSSSGILMSGTGELFF
TRBJ2-3,12,-,TRBV6-1,-,TGTGCCAGCATTCCCTCCGTTGATACGCAGTATTTT,CASIPSVDTQYF
TRBJ1-2,12,many,TRBV18,-,TGTGCCAGCTCACCAGGGGGCGATGGCTACACCTTC,CASSPGGDGYTF
TRBJ2-3,14,-,TRBV29-1,-,TGCAGCGTTGTCGAGACAATCCCGGGAGATACGCAGTATTTT,CSVVETIPGDTQYF
TRBJ2-7,13,-,TRBV29-1,-,TGCAGCGTTGGTAGCGGACAGGCCAACGAGCAGTACTTC,CSVGSGQANEQYF
TRBJ2-4,11,many,TRBV29-1,-,TGCAGCGTTTCGAACCTAGACATTCAGTACTTC,CSVSNLDIQYF
TRBJ1-2,12,-,TRBV30,-,TGTGCCTGGTTGGGAGCTGACTATGGCTACACCTTC,CAWLGADYGYTF
TRBJ2-6,17,-,TRBV15,-,TGTGCCACCAGCAGAATCCAGGGGCTCGGGGGGGCCAACGTCCTGACTTTC,CATSRIQGLGGANVLTF
TRBJ1-5,14,few,TRBV12-3/TRBV12-4,-,TGTGCCAGCAGTTTATGGGGGGGCGATCAGCCCCAGCATTTT,CASSLWGGDQPQHF
TRBJ1-1,13,few,TRBV30,-,TGTGCCTGGAGTCTAGATTTGAACACTGAAGCTTTCTTT,CAWSLDLNTEAFF
TRBJ2-5,15,few,TRBV7-2,-,TGTGCCAGCAGCTTAGCTTCTACAGGGCGGGAGACCCAGTACTTC,CASSLASTGRETQYF
TRBJ2-2,18,few,TRBV20-1,-,TGCAGTGCTAGGGGGCCACTAGTTCAATTCGCGAACACCGGGGAGCTGTTTTTT,CSARGPLVQFANTGELFF
TRBJ2-1,17,-,TRBV7-2,TRBD2,TGTGCCAGCAGCTTATCGGCGACTAGCGGGGGATACAATGAGCAGTTCTTC,CASSLSATSGGYNEQFF
TRBJ2-5,15,few,TRBV15,-,TGTGCCACCAGCAGAGATTGGGAACCAACAGAGACCCAGTACTTC,CATSRDWEPTETQYF
TRBJ2-7,16,few,TRBV5-1,TRBD1,TGCGCCAGCAGCTTACAGGGGGCGCAGGGCTCCTACGAGCAGTACTTC,CASSLQGAQGSYEQYF
TRBJ2-7,15,many,TRBV9,TRBD2,TGTGCCAGCAGCGTGGGGACTAGCGGGGACTACGAGCAGTACTTC,CASSVGTSGDYEQYF
TRBJ2-7,15,-,TRBV20-1,-,TGCAGTGCTAGGGTCCAAGTAAACGATATCTACGAGCAGTACTTC,CSARVQVNDIYEQYF